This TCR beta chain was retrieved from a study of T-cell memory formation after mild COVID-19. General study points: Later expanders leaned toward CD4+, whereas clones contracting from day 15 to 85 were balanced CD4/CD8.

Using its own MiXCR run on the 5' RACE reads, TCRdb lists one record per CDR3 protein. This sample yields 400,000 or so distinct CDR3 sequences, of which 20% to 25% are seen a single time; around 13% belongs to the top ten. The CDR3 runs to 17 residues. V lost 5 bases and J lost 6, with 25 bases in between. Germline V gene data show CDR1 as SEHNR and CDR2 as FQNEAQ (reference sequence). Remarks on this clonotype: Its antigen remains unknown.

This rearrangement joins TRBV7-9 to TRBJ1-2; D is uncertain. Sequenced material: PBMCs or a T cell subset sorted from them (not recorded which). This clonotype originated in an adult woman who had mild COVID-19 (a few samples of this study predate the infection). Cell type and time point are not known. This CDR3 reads CASSEIWGAIGLHGYTF. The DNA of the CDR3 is TGTGCCAGCAGCGAGATTTGGGGAGCTATAGGGTTACATGGCTACACCTTC.